This TCR beta chain was sequenced in a study of early T cells in non-severe SARS-CoV-2 infection. This clonotype has a count of ten or more. Germline V gives CDR1 MGHRA, CDR2 YSYEKL. Trimming took 0 bases from V and 10 from J, leaving 13 bases between them. CDR3 size: 15 residues. Each CDR3 protein gets one entry after TCRdb re-called the 5' RACE reads with MiXCR. The data contain approximately 35,000 distinct CDR3 sequences, roughly 5.9% of them singletons. The chain links TRBV4-1 to TRBJ1-6; D possibly corresponds to TRBD1 (5 bases). This sequence originates from an adult who was a healthcare worker with PCR-confirmed SARS-CoV-2 infection or an uninfected control (not recorded which). What was sequenced was whole blood. Here the CDR3 reads CASSQDNWGYSPLHF. The CDR3 DNA reads TGCGCCAGCAGCCAAGATAATTGGGGGTACTCACCCCTCCACTTT.